These 17 T cell receptor beta chains were all obtained from the same sample, sequenced in a study of T-cell memory formation after mild COVID-19 (dated by TCRdb to the early 2020s). Library method: 5' RACE. The instrument was an Illumina NovaSeq 6000. TCRdb passed the public sequencing reads through fastp at Q25 and MiXCR, retaining productive beta sequences. Under each unique CDR3 protein, matching rows form one entry showing the most common genes and DNA. This sample comprises around 200,000 distinct CDR3 sequences, 9% to 10% of them detected only once. The ten largest make up about 3.8% of the sample. The specimen sequenced was PBMCs or a T cell subset sorted from them (not recorded which). Receptor source: a man aged 18 to 30 who had mild COVID-19 (a few samples of this study predate the infection). The sample titles of this study are shuffled in the database, so cell type and time point are left out; the donor was told from shared clones.

This clonotype was counted many times. CDR3 residues: CASSVAAGLSGANVLTF. Written as DNA, the CDR3 is TGTGCCAGCAGCGTAGCGGCAGGTCTCTCTGGGGCCAACGTCCTGACTTTC. The V and J genes are TRBV9 and TRBJ2-6; D not certain. This CDR3 comprises 17 residues. Germline V gene data show CDR1 as SGDLS and CDR2 as YYNGEE. Trimming stripped 0 bases from V and 0 bases from J, with 10 bases between.

This clonotype was counted many times. This chain connects TRBV7-6 to TRBJ2-5, with 7 bases fitting TRBD2. V lost 5 bases to trimming and J lost 4 bases; unmatched junction nucleotides: 10. The V gene's germline CDR1 is SGHVS and CDR2 FNYEAQ. The CDR3 totals 15 residues. The CDR3 DNA is TGTGCCAGCAGCCCATTAGCGGGCGGCGGAGAGACCCAGTACTTC. Amino acid sequence: CASSPLAGGGETQYF.

The V gene is TRBV18, the J gene TRBJ2-3, with 8 bases aligning to TRBD2. The CDR3 extends over 15 amino acids. In germline, CDR1 is KGHSH, CDR2 LQKENI. Trimming took 0 bases from V and 2 from J; bases not matched to a gene: 1. CDR3 DNA: TGTGCCAGCTCACCACCTAGCGGGATCACAGATACGCAGTATTTT. Translating it yields CASSPPSGITDTQYF.

The chain employs TRBV12-3 or TRBV12-4 and TRBJ2-7, with 8 bases identical to TRBD2. The CDR3 runs to 14 residues. Trimming took 6 bases from V and 1 from J; bases not matched to a gene: 5. The CDR3, as DNA: TGTGCCAGCAGCGGGGGGGCCGTTTCCTACGAGCAGTACTTC. This sequence encodes CASSGGAVSYEQYF.

The chain is built from TRBV4-1 and TRBJ2-5; no definite D call. The germline CDR1 and CDR2 sequences are MGHRA and YSYEKL. The CDR3 sequence is 15 residues long. The germline V and J ends were trimmed by 1 base and 5 bases, with 14 bases remaining between them. CDR3 sequence reads: CASSQGWVAWETQYF. In DNA, the CDR3 is TGCGCCAGCAGCCAAGGGTGGGTGGCTTGGGAGACCCAGTACTTC.

This clonotype was seen only a few times. The rearrangement joins TRBV7-9 to TRBJ2-3; 7 bases are shared with TRBD2. Unmatched junction bases numbered 10, after V lost 2 bases and J lost 2 bases. The CDR3 sequence is 17 residues long. CDR1 is SEHNR, CDR2 FQNEAQ, per germline (reference sequence). Written as DNA, the CDR3 is TGTGCCAGCAGCTTAACGGCGGGGGAGACACACACAGATACGCAGTATTTT. Translation: CASSLTAGETHTDTQYF.

The CDR3 nucleotides read TGTGCCAGCAGCTTAGTACAGGGGAGCAATCAGCCCCAGCATTTT. Translation gives CASSLVQGSNQPQHF. This sequence joins TRBV7-2 and TRBJ1-5; 7 bases agree with TRBD1. Unmatched junction bases numbered 1, after V lost 1 base and J lost 1 base. CDR1 and CDR2 (germline): SGHTA, FQGNSA. There are 15 residues in the CDR3.

The chain employs TRBV4-2 and TRBJ2-1; the match to TRBD2 covers 11 bases. Per germline, CDR1 LGHNA and CDR2 YNFKEQ. The CDR3 spans 16 residues. V lost 3 bases and J lost 3; bases outside the gene matches: 4. The CDR3 region is CASSQTGLAVYNEQFF. In nucleotides, the CDR3 is TGTGCCAGCAGCCAGACGGGACTAGCGGTCTACAATGAGCAGTTCTTC.

This sequence joins TRBV6-6 and TRBJ1-3; the D is unclear. Trimming cost V 7 bases and J 0 bases, with 10 bases left between them. Germline values: CDR1 MNHNY, CDR2 SVGAGI (reference sequence). The length of the CDR3 is 14 residues. CDR3 DNA: TGTGCCAGCACCGGTAGGGTCTCTGGAAACACCATATATTTT. It is translated as CASTGRVSGNTIYF.

V is TRBV10-3 and J is TRBJ2-1; D possibly corresponds to TRBD1 (5 bases). V was clipped by 2 bases and J by 8 bases, with 13 bases between them. Germline V gene sequence: CDR1 ENHRY, CDR2 SYGVKD. The CDR3 covers 14 residues. CDR3 nucleotide sequence: TGTGCCATCAGTGAGGGGGCTGCCGTCGATGAGCAGTTCTTC. This encodes CAISEGAAVDEQFF.

V is TRBV20-1 and J is TRBJ2-6; D may be TRBD1 or TRBD2 (5 bases each). The length of the CDR3 is 20 residues. V was pared by 2 bases and J by 0 bases, with 23 bases between. The germline CDR1 and CDR2 sequences are DFQATT and SNEGSKA (reference sequence). The CDR3 DNA is TGCAGTGCTAGAACTCCCATGAGGGCAGGGACCTACTCTGGGGCCAACGTCCTGACTTTC. This codes for CSARTPMRAGTYSGANVLTF.

This clonotype was observed at least ten times. The chain employs TRBV28 and TRBJ1-2; no definite D call. Germline values: CDR1 MDHEN, CDR2 SYDVKM. Between the trimmed V and J ends, which lost 8 bases and 5 bases, there was a span of 12 bases. This CDR3 spans 12 amino acids. The CDR3 DNA follows: TGTGCCAGCTCGATCAGCTTTTATGGCTACACCTTC. Its protein product is CASSISFYGYTF.

This chain links TRBV7-2 with TRBJ2-7; TRBD2 is a possible D gene (6 bases). The CDR3 spans 14 residues. The ends were cut back, 5 bases at V and 2 bases at J, with 13 bases in the middle. The V gene's germline CDR1 is SGHTA and CDR2 FQGNSA. CDR3 amino acids: CASSAVSGAYEQYV. Written as DNA, the CDR3 is TGTGCCAGCAGCGCAGTATCGGGGGCCTACGAGCAGTACGTC.

This clonotype has more than one count but fewer than ten. The chain employs TRBV7-3 and TRBJ1-1; no firm D call. The CDR3 has 13 amino acids. Germline V CDR1 and CDR2: SGHTA, FQGTGA. The V and J ends lost 5 bases and 3 bases respectively, with 10 bases between them. The CDR3 spells CASSRGAYTEAFF. The CDR3 DNA sequence: TGTGCCAGCAGCCGCGGAGCTTACACTGAAGCTTTCTTT.

This clonotype came up once. This chain joins TRBV19 and TRBJ1-1, with 10 bases identical to TRBD1. CDR1 is LNHDA, CDR2 SQIVND, per germline (reference sequence). CDR3 length equals 15 residues. The V gene end was trimmed by 6 bases and the J gene end by 0 bases; junction bases not matched to a gene: 4. The CDR3 DNA is TGTGCCAGTAGCGGGACAGGGGTAATGAACACTGAAGCTTTCTTT. This sequence encodes CASSGTGVMNTEAFF. Complete variable domain (other parts from reference TRBV19 and TRBJ1-1): DGGITQSPKYLFRKEGQNVTLSCEQNLNHDAMYWYRQDPGQGLRLIYYSQIVNDFQKGDIAEGYSVSREKKESFPLTVTSAQKNPTAFYLCASSGTGVMNTEAFFGQGTRLTVV.

This clonotype has a handful of counts. The chain combines TRBV11-2 with TRBJ1-1; no clear D. Germline V gene sequence: CDR1 SGHAT, CDR2 FQNNGV. V dropped 5 bases and J dropped 0 bases, with 7 bases sitting between them. The CDR3 runs 13 residues. The CDR3 DNA is TGTGCCAGCAGCGAAGAGATGAACACTGAAGCTTTCTTT. Protein sequence: CASSEEMNTEAFF.

This clonotype was observed at least ten times. The genes are TRBV7-3 and TRBJ1-1; 7 bases match TRBD1. Germline V gene lookup returns CDR1 SGHTA and CDR2 FQGTGA. This CDR3 is 15 amino acids long. Trimming took 5 bases from V and 0 from J; bases not matched to a gene: 6. This chain's CDR3 is CASSRGGLLNTEAFF. The CDR3 bases are TGTGCCAGCAGCCGAGGGGGCCTTTTGAACACTGAAGCTTTCTTT.